This passage covers 29 T cell receptor beta chains from one sample sequenced in a study of T cells expressing NK-cell markers. TCRdb re-called the 5' RACE reads, yielding one record per CDR3 amino acid sequence without DNA. The sample has more than 250,000 distinct CDR3 sequences; the top ten hold about 0.39%. Sequenced input: blood T cells: a sorted CD56 or NKG2C T cell subset, CD4+ or CD8+ T cells, or bulk PBMC T cells (not recorded which). Receptors were obtained from a man aged 18 to 30 in good health.

This chain links TRBV7-2 with TRBJ2-4; TCRdb's assignment of TRBD1 cannot be checked, as there is no DNA. In germline, CDR1 is SGHTA, CDR2 FQGNSA. The CDR3 is 16 amino acids. The CDR3 loop reads CASSSLFSGQGNIQYF.

This rearrangement joins TRBV20-1 to TRBJ1-2. The CDR3 has 14 amino acids. Germline V CDR1 and CDR2: DFQATT, SNEGSKA (reference sequence). CDR3 sequence: CSASPRVTNYGYTF.

The chain carries TRBV20-1 and TRBJ2-2; the TCRdb D gene call, TRBD2, has no DNA to confirm it. The CDR3 has 15 residues. Germline V gene data show CDR1 as DFQATT and CDR2 as SNEGSKA (reference sequence). The chain's CDR3 is CSASPSGTNTGELFF.

The chain uses TRBV20-1 and TRBJ2-5. Germline-derived CDR1 and CDR2 are DFQATT and SNEGSKA (reference sequence). This CDR3 is built from 12 residues. CDR3 sequence: CSASGILETQYF.

The rearrangement uses TRBV7-2 and TRBJ2-5; TCRdb's assignment of TRBD2 cannot be checked, as there is no DNA. Germline V gene data show CDR1 as SGHTA and CDR2 as FQGNSA. CDR3 length: 13 amino acids. CDR3 protein: CASSIVGLETQYF.

V is TRBV12-3 or TRBV12-4 and J is TRBJ2-1; the TCRdb D gene call, TRBD2, has no DNA to confirm it. The CDR3 spans 14 residues. The CDR3 region is CASLRLAAYNEQFF.

The V call is TRBV10-2, the J call TRBJ2-2; TCRdb selects TRBD2, and the lack of DNA leaves this call unchecked. Germline CDR1 and CDR2: WSHSY and SAAADI. This CDR3 is built from 15 residues. The CDR3 protein is CASSEPSGGAGELFF.

V usage is TRBV29-1 and J usage is TRBJ1-1. Germline CDR1 reads SQVTM; CDR2 reads ANQGSEA. The CDR3 runs to 12 residues. The CDR3 sequence: CSVEVRGTEAFF.

The chain couples TRBV29-1 to TRBJ2-1; TCRdb's D gene call, TRBD1, goes unchecked for lack of DNA. CDR3 length: 14 amino acids. CDR1 and CDR2 from the germline V gene are SQVTM and ANQGSEA. This CDR3 reads CSATGTPIYNEQFF.

The chain uses TRBV4-1 and TRBJ2-6. The CDR3 length is 15 residues. The germline V gene encodes CDR1 MGHRA and CDR2 YSYEKL. CDR3 region: CASRQQGSGANVLTF.

The rearrangement links TRBV28 to TRBJ2-2. This CDR3 contains 15 residues. Germline V gene sequence: CDR1 MDHEN, CDR2 SYDVKM. The CDR3 sequence: CASSLSSAFTGELFF.

This rearrangement joins TRBV19 to TRBJ1-5; TCRdb reports TRBD1, a call that lacks DNA to check it against. The CDR3 extends over 14 amino acids. Looked up from germline, CDR1 is LNHDA and CDR2 is SQIVND (reference sequence). The chain's CDR3 is CASRGGQIDQPQHF.

The chain uses TRBV27 and TRBJ2-4; the D call from TCRdb, TRBD1, cannot be confirmed without DNA. The CDR3 consists of 18 residues. Per germline, CDR1 MNHEY and CDR2 SMNVEV (reference sequence). The CDR3 sequence is CASSVSGSGMRAKNIQYF.

The chain uses TRBV10-2 and TRBJ2-5; TCRdb lists TRBD2, though no DNA is available to test this call. The V gene's germline CDR1 is WSHSY and CDR2 SAAADI. CDR3 length: 13 amino acids. The CDR3 here is CASSEMREETQYF.

The chain couples TRBV3-1 to TRBJ1-4. From germline, CDR1 is LGHDT and CDR2 YNNKEL (reference sequence). The CDR3 is made up of 14 amino acids. This chain's CDR3 is CASSRVVAGEKLFF.

V is TRBV20-1 and J is TRBJ2-5; as DNA is missing, the TRBD2 call by TCRdb cannot be tested. CDR3 length: 12 residues. From germline, CDR1 is DFQATT and CDR2 SNEGSKA (reference sequence). This CDR3 is CSARAAGETQYF.

The chain combines TRBV4-3 with TRBJ2-3. Germline assignment: CDR1 LGHNA and CDR2 YSLEER. The CDR3 runs to 16 residues. The CDR3 sequence is CASSPPRSNRADTQYF.

The chain has TRBV12-3 or TRBV12-4 and TRBJ2-3; the D call from TCRdb, TRBD2, cannot be confirmed without DNA. The CDR3 has 14 residues. The CDR3: CASRAGLRTDTQYF.

This sequence joins TRBV7-2 and TRBJ2-1; the D call of TRBD1 rests on TCRdb alone, since no DNA is present to check it. The germline gives CDR1 SGHTA, CDR2 FQGNSA. There are 16 residues in the CDR3. The chain's CDR3 is CASSLRSRGPYNEQFF.

V is TRBV6-1 and J is TRBJ1-6; the D gene TCRdb calls, TRBD1, cannot be checked with no DNA. The CDR3 is 14 amino acids. Germline CDR1 and CDR2: MNHNS and SASEGT. Here the CDR3 reads CASRSGTGEFPLHF.

Here the CDR3 reads CASNSGQGGYEQYF. This chain joins TRBV12-3 or TRBV12-4 and TRBJ2-7; TCRdb designates TRBD1, a call that cannot be tested without DNA. The CDR3 is 14 residues long.

The chain carries TRBV10-3 and TRBJ2-1; TCRdb names TRBD2, which stays unverified in the absence of DNA. This CDR3 contains 16 residues. From germline, CDR1 is ENHRY and CDR2 SYGVKD. The CDR3 is CAIRTSTSARYNEQFF.

J is TRBJ2-7 and V is TRBV12-3 or TRBV12-4. The CDR3 has 15 residues. CDR3 residues: CASSFGGRNTYEQYF.

The chain has TRBV19 and TRBJ2-1; with no DNA, the TCRdb D assignment of TRBD1 cannot be verified. Germline V gene lookup returns CDR1 LNHDA and CDR2 SQIVND (reference sequence). CDR3 length: 14 residues. The CDR3 here is CASTPRPGYNEQFF.

The V and J genes are TRBV11-2 and TRBJ2-3; with no DNA, the TCRdb D assignment of TRBD2 cannot be verified. Per the germline V gene, CDR1 is SGHAT and CDR2 is FQNNGV. This CDR3 comprises 18 residues. The CDR3 sequence: CASSGRLAGGGGTDTQYF.

The chain combines TRBV6-5 with TRBJ1-5. The germline V gene has CDR1 MNHEY and CDR2 SVGAGI. The CDR3 is made up of 14 amino acids. CDR3 sequence reads: CASRGVDSNQPQHF.

This chain joins TRBV5-1 and TRBJ2-7. Germline V CDR1 and CDR2: SGHRS, YFSETQ. This CDR3 contains 16 residues. CDR3 region: CASSLGPRNSRYEQYF.

The J gene is TRBJ2-2, the V gene TRBV10-3; TCRdb gives TRBD2 as the D gene, but with no DNA this cannot be confirmed. The CDR3 contains 15 residues. Germline V lookup: CDR1 ENHRY, CDR2 SYGVKD. The CDR3 sequence is CAISEGLVVTGELFF.

The chain couples TRBV29-1 to TRBJ2-1; TCRdb indicates TRBD2, and absent DNA this call remains unverified. In germline, CDR1 is SQVTM, CDR2 ANQGSEA. This CDR3 region has 17 residues. Here the CDR3 reads CSVGKLAVSLGYNEQFF.